Below, 7 T cell receptor beta chains from the same sample are listed, as sequenced in a study of identical twins. TCRdb reprocessed the 5' RACE reads via MiXCR and lists one record per CDR3 protein. The sample yields 250,000 or so distinct CDR3 sequences, roughly 12% seen once. These data were also reused for a study on yellow fever vaccine responses in identical twins.

Input material: memory (CD45RO+) T cells sorted from blood. These receptors all come from a woman between 18 and 29 years old in good health.

The chain carries TRBV10-3 and TRBJ2-5, with D hard to call. V lost 2 bases to trimming and J lost 5 bases, with 12 bases between them. The CDR3 spans 14 residues. The germline V gene encodes CDR1 ENHRY and CDR2 SYGVKD. The CDR3 bases are TGTGCCATCAGTGAGCCTCCTAGGATCGAGACCCAGTACTTC. As protein: CAISEPPRIETQYF.

The chain couples TRBV9 to TRBJ1-1; 7 bases are shared with TRBD1. This CDR3 region has 16 residues. Germline CDR1 SGDLS, CDR2 YYNGEE. Unmatched junction bases numbered 15, after V lost 3 bases and J lost 7 bases. The CDR3 nucleotides are TGTGCCAGCAGCGCACTACAGGGGAAGCCACAAAATGAAGCTTTCTTT. The encoded protein is CASSALQGKPQNEAFF.

This chain uses TRBV28 with TRBJ1-3; D uncertain. Trimming removed 10 bases at V and 4 bases at J, with 14 bases between. Germline V gene data show CDR1 as MDHEN and CDR2 as SYDVKM. The CDR3 consists of 13 residues. The CDR3: CAITRSGGNTIYF. CDR3 nucleotide sequence: TGTGCCATCACCAGGTCCGGAGGAAACACCATATATTTT.

This chain links TRBV3-1 with TRBJ1-1; D is possibly TRBD1 (6 bases). The V gene lost 8 bases and the J gene lost 5 bases, with 15 bases spanning the gap. The length of the CDR3 is 13 residues. CDR1 and CDR2 (germline): LGHDT, YNNKEL (reference sequence). The CDR3 is CASGKVQGTEAFF. CDR3 DNA sequence: TGTGCCAGCGGAAAAGTACAGGGAACTGAAGCTTTCTTT.

In this sample, this clonotype turned up many times. The J gene is TRBJ2-1, the V gene TRBV29-1, with no clear D. CDR3 length equals 12 residues. The ends were cut back, 3 bases at V and 1 base at J, with 4 bases in the middle. Germline V gene lookup returns CDR1 SQVTM and CDR2 ANQGSEA. CDR3 coding DNA: TGCAGCGTTGACCTATCCTACAATGAGCAGTTCTTC. It yields the protein CSVDLSYNEQFF.

This rearrangement joins TRBV12-3 or TRBV12-4 to TRBJ1-1, with TRBD1 matching over 9 bases. The CDR3 length is 14 residues. The V segment lost 5 bases and the J segment 6 bases; nucleotides outside the gene matches: 7. DNA for the CDR3: TGTGCCAGCAGTCCAGGACAGGGGCTCGCTGAAGCTTTCTTT. Protein product: CASSPGQGLAEAFF.

This clonotype has just a few counts. The chain employs TRBV12-3 or TRBV12-4 and TRBJ1-6; no clear D gene. This CDR3 is built from 14 residues. The V end lost 3 bases, the J end lost 5 bases, and 8 bases lay between the germline ends. CDR3 in DNA: TGTGCCAGCAGTTTTGGGTCTCATAATTCACCCCTCCACTTT. It yields the protein CASSFGSHNSPLHF.